Each of the 32 T cell receptor beta chains below was sequenced from the same sample in a study of shared clonotypes between healthy human individuals. Naivety among CD8 cells was defined by CD45RO negativity and positive CCR7 selection, thereby excluding terminally differentiated effector memory CD45RA+ cells. Produced via immunoSEQ multiplex PCR; TCRdb's table is partial and in-frame only. The sample yields some 2,100,000 clones, 90% to 95% seen once. The material sequenced was naive CD8+ T cells from PBMCs. All receptors derive from a man younger than 35 in good health. Some clones in this sample may be carry-over from other donors' samples.

The CDR3 loop reads CAWSLRSGVEQFF. CDR3 nucleotides: TGTGCCTGGAGTCTAAGATCAGGGGTCGAGCAGTTCTTC. The V call is TRBV30, the J call TRBJ2-1; tentatively, D is TRBD1 (6 bases). This CDR3 is 13 amino acids long. Germline values: CDR1 GTSNPN, CDR2 SVGIG (reference sequence). Trimming took off 2 bases at V and 10 bases at J, with 15 bases between the two ends. Variable domain in full (rest from reference TRBV30 and TRBJ2-1): SQTIHQWPATLVQPVGSPLSLECTVEGTSNPNLYWYRQAAGRGLQLLFYSVGIGQISSEVPQNLSASRPQDRQFILSSKKLLLSDSGFYLCAWSLRSGVEQFFGPGTRLTVL.

V gene TRBV27 combines with J gene TRBJ2-2; D gene unclear. Per germline, CDR1 MNHEY and CDR2 SMNVEV (reference sequence). The germline V and J ends were trimmed by 0 bases and 4 bases, with 15 bases remaining between them. The CDR3 is 17 residues long. The CDR3 region has the DNA TGTGCCAGCAGTTTATCTTTCGGGCAGGCCACCACCGGGGAGCTGTTTTTT. This gives the protein CASSLSFGQATTGELFF.

This CDR3 reads CASSQDRQGAEAFF. In nucleotides, the CDR3 is TGCGCCAGCAGCCAAGATAGACAGGGGGCTGAAGCTTTCTTT. This chain uses TRBV4-1 with TRBJ1-1, with 9 bases aligning to TRBD1. The V gene's germline CDR1 is MGHRA and CDR2 YSYEKL. The CDR3 sequence is 14 residues long. With V trimmed by 0 bases and J by 6 bases, 2 bases remained unmatched.

The genes are TRBV4-2 and TRBJ1-1; D is perhaps TRBD1 (6 bases). The CDR3 has 16 amino acids. V lost 0 bases to trimming and J lost 1 base, with 12 bases between them. Germline loops: CDR1 LGHNA, CDR2 YNFKEQ. The CDR3 is CASSQDRGGRNTEAFF. As DNA, the CDR3 is TGTGCCAGCAGCCAAGATCGGGGGGGGCGGAACACTGAAGCTTTCTTT.

The chain couples TRBV25-1 to TRBJ1-1; D gene uncertain. The CDR3 runs to 15 residues. The germline V gene has CDR1 MGHDK and CDR2 SYGVNS. Trimming left V 3 bases short and J 1 base short, with 12 bases between. Written as DNA, the CDR3 is TGTGCCAGCAGTGAGTTGGTATCCGCGAACACTGAAGCTTTCTTT. Residues: CASSELVSANTEAFF. Full variable domain (rest looked up from reference TRBV25-1 and TRBJ1-1): EADIYQTPRYLVIGTGKKITLECSQTMGHDKMYWYQQDPGMELHLIHYSYGVNSTEKGDLSSESTVSRIRTEHFPLTLESARPSHTSQYLCASSELVSANTEAFFGQGTRLTVV.

This chain joins TRBV15 and TRBJ2-5; 8 bases map to TRBD1. Germline V gene lookup returns CDR1 LNHNV and CDR2 YYDKDF (reference sequence). V dropped 6 bases and J dropped 3; count of bases not matched to a gene: 6. The CDR3 spans 14 residues. This CDR3 is CATRGQAAEETQYF. In nucleotides, the CDR3 is TGTGCCACCAGGGGACAGGCGGCGGAAGAGACCCAGTACTTC.

The CDR3 region is CASSQRKGRALTSYNEQFF. The CDR3 region has the DNA TGCGCCAGCAGCCAACGCAAAGGTCGAGCCCTTACATCCTACAATGAGCAGTTCTTC. The chain couples TRBV4-1 to TRBJ2-1; D call uncertain. The CDR3 spans 19 residues. Germline CDR1 is MGHRA and CDR2 is YSYEKL. With 2 bases removed from V and 1 base from J, the gap between germline ends came to 21 bases.

The chain employs TRBV27 and TRBJ2-5; no reliable D call. Germline V gene lookup returns CDR1 MNHEY and CDR2 SMNVEV (reference sequence). The V and J ends lost 3 bases and 7 bases respectively, with 9 bases between them. The CDR3 consists of 12 residues. CDR3: CASSFGLGTQYF. CDR3 sequence (DNA): TGTGCCAGCAGTTTCGGTTTGGGGACCCAGTACTTC.

Remarks on this clone: The same CDR3 arises from other DNA sequences in this sample as well. This chain joins TRBV7-9 and TRBJ2-5; D uncertain. Germline lookup yields CDR1 SEHNR and CDR2 FQNEAQ (reference sequence). The CDR3 spans 12 residues. Trimming took off 5 bases at V and 3 bases at J, with 7 bases between the two ends. CDR3 sequence: CASSLSEETQYF. For the CDR3, the DNA is TGTGCCAGCAGCCTCTCCGAAGAGACCCAGTACTTC.

The rearrangement uses TRBV6-5 and TRBJ2-1; TRBD1 aligns across 9 bases. The germline V gene encodes CDR1 MNHEY and CDR2 SVGAGI. The length of the CDR3 is 15 residues. The V and J ends lost 0 bases and 8 bases, in that order; junction bases with no gene match: 5. The CDR3 sequence: CASSYSGQGIDEQFF. In nucleotides, the CDR3 is TGTGCCAGCAGTTACTCAGGACAGGGGATCGATGAGCAGTTCTTC.

V usage is TRBV4-1 and J usage is TRBJ2-3; TRBD2 matches 7 bases. Germline loops: CDR1 MGHRA, CDR2 YSYEKL. V gave up 1 base and J gave up 4 bases; unmatched junction bases: 5. This CDR3 spans 15 amino acids. The CDR3 spells CASSQVAGVPDTQYF. CDR3 DNA sequence: TGCGCCAGCAGCCAAGTGGCGGGAGTCCCAGATACGCAGTATTTT.

The V and J genes are TRBV29-1 and TRBJ1-2; unclear D gene. The CDR3 has 13 residues. Germline V CDR1 and CDR2: SQVTM, ANQGSEA. The V end was cut by 0 bases, the J end by 3 bases, with 8 bases between. CDR3 in DNA: TGCAGCGTTGAAGATTCCGGATACTATGGCTACACCTTC. Protein product: CSVEDSGYYGYTF.

The chain carries TRBV28 and TRBJ2-5; the D gene is possibly TRBD2 (5 bases). Trimming cost V 3 bases and J 2 bases, with 7 bases left between them. Germline values: CDR1 MDHEN, CDR2 SYDVKM. This CDR3 contains 13 residues. The CDR3 DNA follows: TGTGCCAGCAGTTTTACGGGACAAGAGACCCAGTACTTC. Translated, it gives CASSFTGQETQYF.

CDR3 protein: CASSLAISGRSYEQYF. The CDR3 DNA sequence: TGTGCCAGCAGCTTGGCCATCAGCGGGAGGTCCTACGAGCAGTACTTC. The gene calls are TRBV5-8 and TRBJ2-7; 9 bases fit TRBD2. Germline trimming cut 0 bases from V and 1 base from J; bases unmatched to any gene: 5. This CDR3 spans 16 amino acids. Germline V lookup: CDR1 SGHTS, CDR2 YDEGEE.

The chain is built from TRBV4-3 and TRBJ2-1; 8 bases are shared with TRBD2. Germline lookup yields CDR1 LGHNA and CDR2 YSLEER. After removal of 1 base from V and 4 bases from J, the junction contained 3 bases not matched to a gene. The CDR3 is 15 residues long. CDR3 protein: CASSQGRGGYNEQFF. Written as DNA, the CDR3 is TGCGCCAGCAGCCAAGGTCGGGGGGGATACAATGAGCAGTTCTTC.

The chain joins TRBV29-1 to TRBJ2-7; 9 bases agree with TRBD2. Germline CDR1 reads SQVTM; CDR2 reads ANQGSEA. The CDR3 is 12 residues long. Unmatched junction bases numbered 4, after V lost 5 bases and J lost 5 bases. The CDR3 loop reads CSVRAGGHEQYF. Written as DNA, the CDR3 is TGCAGCGTTAGGGCGGGAGGGCACGAGCAGTACTTC.

The chain combines TRBV7-9 with TRBJ1-2, with 9 bases that match TRBD1. Germline values: CDR1 SEHNR, CDR2 FQNEAQ (reference sequence). J was trimmed by 8 bases and V by 5 bases; bases with no gene match: 15. The CDR3 contains 16 residues. The CDR3 DNA is TGTGCCAGCAGCCCGAATCAACAGGGGGCCTCGGAGGGCTACACCTTC. Residues: CASSPNQQGASEGYTF.

This chain joins TRBV19 and TRBJ2-1; 9 bases line up with TRBD2. This CDR3 is 17 amino acids long. V shed 3 bases, J shed 7 bases, and the junction held 13 bases outside the gene matches. Germline lookup yields CDR1 LNHDA and CDR2 SQIVND (reference sequence). The CDR3 DNA reads as TGTGCCAGTAGTATGGGTGTCTCGGCGGGAGGGCAGAATGAGCAGTTCTTC. As protein: CASSMGVSAGGQNEQFF.

The rearrangement uses TRBV5-1 and TRBJ2-2, with 12 bases lining up with TRBD2. V dropped 4 bases and J dropped 4; count of bases not matched to a gene: 2. Germline loops: CDR1 SGHRS, CDR2 YFSETQ. The CDR3 consists of 15 residues. The CDR3 coding sequence is TGCGCCAGCAGCGCGGGACTAGCGGGCACCGGGGAGCTGTTTTTT. It encodes CASSAGLAGTGELFF. Full variable domain (rest looked up from reference TRBV5-1 and TRBJ2-2): KAGVTQTPRYLIKTRGQQVTLSCSPISGHRSVSWYQQTPGQGLQFLFEYFSETQRNKGNFPGRFSGRQFSNSRSEMNVSTLELGDSALYLCASSAGLAGTGELFFGEGSRLTVL.

This clone is a singleton in its sample. CDR3 sequence: CASSLYDPGYNEQFF. The CDR3 bases are TGCGCCAGCAGCTTGTACGACCCTGGATACAATGAGCAGTTCTTC. The rearrangement uses TRBV5-1 and TRBJ2-1; D call uncertain. Germline CDR1 reads SGHRS; CDR2 reads YFSETQ. V lost 1 base and J lost 4, with 12 bases in between. This CDR3 region has 15 residues.

The rearrangement uses TRBV15 and TRBJ2-1, with 9 bases aligning to TRBD2. V dropped 0 bases and J dropped 9; count of bases not matched to a gene: 9. This CDR3 is 16 amino acids long. CDR1 LNHNV and CDR2 YYDKDF come from the germline V gene (reference sequence). This CDR3 is CATSRDRAGGRGEQFF. The CDR3 coding sequence is TGTGCCACCAGCAGAGATCGAGCGGGAGGTCGAGGTGAGCAGTTCTTC. Complete variable domain (other parts from reference TRBV15 and TRBJ2-1): DAMVIQNPRYQVTQFGKPVTLSCSQTLNHNVMYWYQQKSSQAPKLLFHYYDKDFNNEADTPDNFQSRRPNTSFCFLDIRSPGLGDTAMYLCATSRDRAGGRGEQFFGPGTRLTVL.

The rearrangement links TRBV27 to TRBJ2-7; D remains unclear. The V end was cut by 3 bases, the J end by 4 bases, with 10 bases between. There are 13 residues in the CDR3. The germline V gene encodes CDR1 MNHEY and CDR2 SMNVEV (reference sequence). As DNA, the CDR3 is TGTGCCAGCAGTTTCGGCAACCGGTACGAGCAGTACTTC. Its translation is CASSFGNRYEQYF.

The V call is TRBV19, the J call TRBJ2-7, with D possibly matching TRBD1 (6 bases). There are 13 residues in the CDR3. Germline-derived CDR1 and CDR2 are LNHDA and SQIVND (reference sequence). Trimming pared 9 bases from V and 1 base from J, leaving 13 bases between. The CDR3 region has the DNA TGTGCCAGCGCTTGGACAGTTTCCTACGAGCAGTACTTC. Translation: CASAWTVSYEQYF.

The J gene is TRBJ2-1, the V gene TRBV4-1, with D tentatively TRBD2 (6 bases). This CDR3 spans 18 amino acids. Germline V CDR1 and CDR2: MGHRA, YSYEKL. V was pared by 0 bases and J by 0 bases, with 15 bases between. The CDR3 region is CASSQDPPLASSYNEQFF. The CDR3 DNA reads TGCGCCAGCAGCCAAGACCCACCTCTAGCGAGCTCCTACAATGAGCAGTTCTTC.

As DNA, the CDR3 is TGTGCCAGCAGCTTATATTGGGCAGATATCTATGGCTACACCTTC. Translation gives CASSLYWADIYGYTF. The chain has TRBV7-2 and TRBJ1-2; no reliable D call. Germline CDR1 and CDR2: SGHTA and FQGNSA. The CDR3 is made up of 15 amino acids. Trimming took off 2 bases at V and 4 bases at J, with 14 bases between the two ends.

The V call is TRBV29-1, the J call TRBJ1-1, with D hard to call. The CDR3 is made up of 17 amino acids. The germline V gene has CDR1 SQVTM and CDR2 ANQGSEA. The CDR3 region is CSGKSLPGLTMNTEAFF. The DNA for the CDR3 is TGCAGTGGGAAGTCCCTCCCCGGACTAACGATGAACACTGAAGCTTTCTTT.

The chain carries TRBV7-9 and TRBJ1-1; 10 nucleotides line up with TRBD1. Germline CDR1 is SEHNR and CDR2 is FQNEAQ (reference sequence). The CDR3 consists of 17 residues. With V trimmed by 1 base and J by 1 base, 6 bases remained unmatched. The CDR3 region is CASSLGTGGLGNTEAFF. Written as DNA, the CDR3 is TGTGCCAGCAGCTTAGGGACAGGGGGACTTGGGAACACTGAAGCTTTCTTT.

The chain employs TRBV9 and TRBJ2-3; D gene unclear. Germline V gene data show CDR1 as SGDLS and CDR2 as YYNGEE. The V gene lost 0 bases and the J gene lost 4 bases, with 15 bases spanning the gap. The CDR3 has 16 residues. The CDR3 is CASSVAYSRISDTQYF. CDR3 coding DNA: TGTGCCAGCAGCGTAGCTTATTCGAGGATATCAGATACGCAGTATTTT.

The chain is built from TRBV28 and TRBJ2-7, with D perhaps TRBD2 (6 bases). CDR1 and CDR2 (germline): MDHEN, SYDVKM. Trimming removed 3 bases at V and 5 bases at J, with 11 bases between. The CDR3 length is 13 residues. The CDR3 DNA follows: TGTGCCAGCAGTTTTTTGGGGGAGGACGAGCAGTACTTC. This translates into CASSFLGEDEQYF.

The chain links TRBV28 to TRBJ2-1; either TRBD1 or TRBD2 may supply D (5 bases each). In germline, CDR1 is MDHEN, CDR2 SYDVKM. V was shortened by 3 bases and J by 2 bases, with 11 bases between the two germline ends. The CDR3 sequence is 15 residues long. The CDR3: CASSFGGDPYNEQFF. In nucleotides, the CDR3 is TGTGCCAGCAGTTTTGGGGGAGACCCCTACAATGAGCAGTTCTTC.

The chain joins TRBV4-3 to TRBJ2-5; D ambiguous. CDR1 is LGHNA and CDR2 is YSLEER in the germline V gene. Trimming stripped 3 bases from V and 1 base from J, with 15 bases between. The length of the CDR3 is 16 residues. The CDR3 loop is CASSQWAEEVQETQYF. The CDR3 coding sequence is TGCGCCAGCAGCCAGTGGGCGGAAGAGGTCCAAGAGACCCAGTACTTC.

The gene calls are TRBV27 and TRBJ2-7, with 15 bases matching TRBD2. CDR3 length: 16 residues. Trimming at V came to 6 bases and at J to 3 bases, leaving 6 bases not matched to a gene. The V gene's germline CDR1 is MNHEY and CDR2 SMNVEV (reference sequence). CDR3 bases: TGTGCCAGCAGCGGGACTAGCGGGAGGTTCAACTACGAGCAGTACTTC. Protein product: CASSGTSGRFNYEQYF.